This entry is about one TCR beta chain. Its antigen is unidentified. The record originates from a study of OX40 agonist ivuxolimab in advanced cancers. Study summary: Patients in the trial were receiving intravenous ivuxolimab every 2 weeks, at doses of 0.01 to 10 mg/kg.

Autoimmune disease history or systemic immunosuppression barred patients. Study-level findings and limits: Researchers report that CD8+ T cells had, on average, more expanded clones than CD4+. In the 0.1 to 3.0 mg/kg range, CD4+ and CD8+ blood T cells had expanded clonally by week 6.

The repertoire was sequenced with immunoSEQ multiplex PCR; TCRdb's copy has only in-frame clones and lacks some. The sample includes some 97,000 clones, approximately 89% of them seen just once. The CDR3 is 14 amino acids. Germline values: CDR1 SGHVS, CDR2 FQNEAQ. Trimming removed 2 bases from V and 4 bases from J, with 11 bases in between. The sequencing used CD4+ or CD8+ T cells sorted from blood, collected in a trial of the OX40 agonist ivuxolimab. This receptor was identified in an adult with an advanced solid tumor such as melanoma, head and neck, liver or kidney cancer. The J gene is TRBJ2-5, the V gene TRBV7-8; no clear D. In DNA form, the CDR3 reads TGTGCCAGCAGCTTACTGTGGGTGTCAGAGACCCAGTACTTC. It encodes CASSLLWVSETQYF.